The text below deals with one TCR beta chain. Its antigen is currently unknown. Sequenced with the Oncomine TCR Beta short-read assay was DNA taken from cultured CD4+ T cells. TCRdb fed the PCR reads into MiXCR, producing one record per CDR3 protein. This sample yields more than 20,000 distinct CDR3 sequences, of which roughly 44% are seen a single time; under 6.5% belongs to the top ten. The source of the sample is a study of vaccination and CD4 T cells after COVID-19. Study-level results: Data came from relatively few convalescent patients and lacked early post-infection timepoints.

Trimming removed 3 bases from V and 2 bases from J, with 10 bases in between. Per germline, CDR1 MNHNS and CDR2 SASEGT. This CDR3 is 14 amino acids long. Time point defined: late sampling 161 to 241 days after vaccination in a few convalescent patients. Described treatment: roughly 11-day PBMC culture with coronavirus spike peptide pools or control peptides (ViraFEST assay). The source was CD4+ T cells from blood, cultured in vitro, collected about 7 months after SARS-CoV-2 vaccination. The TCR was taken from a human donor who had recovered from COVID-19. J is TRBJ1-2 and V is TRBV6-1; D may be TRBD1 (5 bases). DNA for the CDR3: TGTGCCAGCAGTGAGCGGGCAGGGAACTATGGCTACACCTTC. Translating it yields CASSERAGNYGYTF.